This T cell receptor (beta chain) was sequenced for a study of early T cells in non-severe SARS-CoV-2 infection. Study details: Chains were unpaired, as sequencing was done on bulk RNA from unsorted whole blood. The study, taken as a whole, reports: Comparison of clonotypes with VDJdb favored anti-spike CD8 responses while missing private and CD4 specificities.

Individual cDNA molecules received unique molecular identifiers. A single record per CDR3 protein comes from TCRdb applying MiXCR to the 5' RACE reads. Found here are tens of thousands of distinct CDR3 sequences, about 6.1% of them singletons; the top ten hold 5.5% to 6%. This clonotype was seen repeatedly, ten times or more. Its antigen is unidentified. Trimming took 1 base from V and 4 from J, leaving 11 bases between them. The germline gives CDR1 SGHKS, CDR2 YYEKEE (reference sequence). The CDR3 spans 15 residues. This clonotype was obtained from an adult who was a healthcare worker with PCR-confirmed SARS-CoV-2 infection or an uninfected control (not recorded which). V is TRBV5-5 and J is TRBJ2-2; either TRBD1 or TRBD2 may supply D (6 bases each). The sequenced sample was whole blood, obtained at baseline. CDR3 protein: CASSLSRGRTGELFF. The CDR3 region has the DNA TGTGCCAGCAGCTTGTCCCGGGGGCGCACCGGGGAGCTGTTTTTT.